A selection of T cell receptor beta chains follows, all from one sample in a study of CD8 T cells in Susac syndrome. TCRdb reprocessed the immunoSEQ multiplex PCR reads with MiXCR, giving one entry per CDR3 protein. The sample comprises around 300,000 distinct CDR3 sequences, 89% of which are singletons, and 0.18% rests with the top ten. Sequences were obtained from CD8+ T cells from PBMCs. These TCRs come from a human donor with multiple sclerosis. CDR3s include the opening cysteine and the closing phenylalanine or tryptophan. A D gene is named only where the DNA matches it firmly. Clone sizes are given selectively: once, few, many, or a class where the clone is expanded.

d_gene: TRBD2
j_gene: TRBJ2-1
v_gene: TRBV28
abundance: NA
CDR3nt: TGTGCCAGCAGTGGGACTAGCGGGGGGGCCGGAGTTGAGCAGTTCTTC
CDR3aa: CASSGTSGGAGVEQFF

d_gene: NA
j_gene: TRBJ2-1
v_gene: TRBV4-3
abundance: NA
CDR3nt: TGCGCCAGCAGCCAAGAAAAACAAACAAGGCTGAATGAGCAGTTCTTC
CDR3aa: CASSQEKQTRLNEQFF

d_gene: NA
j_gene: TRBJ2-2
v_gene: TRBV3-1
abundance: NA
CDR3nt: TGTGCCAGCAGCCAAGACCTCTCTTACAGGGTCACCGGGGAGCTGTTTTTT
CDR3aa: CASSQDLSYRVTGELFF

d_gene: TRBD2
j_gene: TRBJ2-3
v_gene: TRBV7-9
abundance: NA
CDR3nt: TGTGCCAGCAGCTTAGAGGGAGGGCTAGCGTTAACAGATACGCAGTATTTT
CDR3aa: CASSLEGGLALTDTQYF

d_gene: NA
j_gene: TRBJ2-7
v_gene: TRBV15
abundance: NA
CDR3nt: TGTGCCACCAGCAGAGATCTCGCAGGATCCTACGAGCAGTACTTC
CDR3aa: CATSRDLAGSYEQYF

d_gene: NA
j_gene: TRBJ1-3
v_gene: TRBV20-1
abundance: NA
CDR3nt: TGCAGTGCTACGGAAGAGGGAAACACCATATATTTT
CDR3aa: CSATEEGNTIYF

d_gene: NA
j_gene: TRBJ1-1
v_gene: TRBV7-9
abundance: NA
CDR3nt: TGTGCCAGCAGCTTAGTGGGGGGACAAGAAGCTTTCTTT
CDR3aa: CASSLVGGQEAFF

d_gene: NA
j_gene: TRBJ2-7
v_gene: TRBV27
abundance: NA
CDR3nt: TGTGCCAGCAGTTTCGTGGGGTTCAGCTCCTACGAGCAGTACTTC
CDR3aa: CASSFVGFSSYEQYF

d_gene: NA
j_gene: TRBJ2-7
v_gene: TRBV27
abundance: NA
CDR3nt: TGTGCCAGCGGCCTCGGGGGGCGCCCCTACGAGCAGTACTTC
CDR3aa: CASGLGGRPYEQYF

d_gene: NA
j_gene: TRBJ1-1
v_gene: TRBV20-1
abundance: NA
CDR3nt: TGCAGTGCTAGAGATCTCGACCGACCGACTGAAGCTTTCTTT
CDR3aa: CSARDLDRPTEAFF

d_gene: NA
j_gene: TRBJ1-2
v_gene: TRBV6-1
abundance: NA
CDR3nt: TGTGCCAGCAGTAGACTCTTGGAGGGGGATGGCTACACCTTC
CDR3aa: CASSRLLEGDGYTF

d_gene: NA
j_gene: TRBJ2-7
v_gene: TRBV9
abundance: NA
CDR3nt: TGTGCCAGCAGCGTAGATGCCGACGAGCAGTACTTC
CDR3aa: CASSVDADEQYF

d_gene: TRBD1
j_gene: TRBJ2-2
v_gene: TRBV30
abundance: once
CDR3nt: TGTGCCTGGAGTGTGACCCCCGGACAGGGAACCGGGGAGCTGTTTTTT
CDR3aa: CAWSVTPGQGTGELFF

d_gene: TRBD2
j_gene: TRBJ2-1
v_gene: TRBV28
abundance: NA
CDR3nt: TGTGCCAGCACCCCAGGGGACAGGGAACTAGCGGGAGAGCAGTACAATGAGCAGTTCTTC
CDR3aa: CASTPGDRELAGEQYNEQFF

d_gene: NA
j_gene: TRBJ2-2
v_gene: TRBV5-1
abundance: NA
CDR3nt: TGCGCCAGCAGCTTGCTCGCGGACCCGAACACCGGGGAGCTGTTTTTT
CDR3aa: CASSLLADPNTGELFF

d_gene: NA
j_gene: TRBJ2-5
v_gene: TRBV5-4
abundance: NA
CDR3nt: TGTGCCAGCAGCCCCGCGAATGAAGAGACCCAGTACTTC
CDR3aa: CASSPANEETQYF

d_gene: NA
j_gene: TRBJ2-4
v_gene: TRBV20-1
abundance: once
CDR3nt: TGCAGTCCCGCGGTGGGGCAGGATTTGTACATTCAGTACTTC
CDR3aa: CSPAVGQDLYIQYF

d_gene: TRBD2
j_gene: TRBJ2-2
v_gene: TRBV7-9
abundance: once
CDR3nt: TGTGCCAGCAGTTCCTCCTGGGGACTAGCGGGAGCGAACACCGGGGAGCTGTTTTTT
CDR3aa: CASSSSWGLAGANTGELFF

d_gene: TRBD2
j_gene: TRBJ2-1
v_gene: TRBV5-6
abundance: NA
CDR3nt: TGTGCCAGCAGCTTGACTAGCGGGAGACCGTCCTACAATGAGCAGTTCTTC
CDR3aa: CASSLTSGRPSYNEQFF

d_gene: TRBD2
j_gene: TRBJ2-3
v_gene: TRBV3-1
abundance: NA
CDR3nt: TGTGCCAGCAGCCCCTTGGGACTAGCGGGGAGCACAGATACGCAGTATTTT
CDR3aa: CASSPLGLAGSTDTQYF

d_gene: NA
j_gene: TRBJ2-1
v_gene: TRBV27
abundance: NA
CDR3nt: TGTGCCAGCAGTCTACGGGCAGCATCCTCCTACAATGAGCAGTTCTTC
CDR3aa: CASSLRAASSYNEQFF

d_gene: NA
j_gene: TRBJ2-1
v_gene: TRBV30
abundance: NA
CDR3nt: TGTGCCTGGAGTATCGGTGGGAATGAGCAGTTCTTC
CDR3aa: CAWSIGGNEQFF

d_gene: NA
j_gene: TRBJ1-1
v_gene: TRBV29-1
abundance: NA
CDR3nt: TGCAGCGTTGGCCTCAGAAGTAACACTGAAGCTTTCTTT
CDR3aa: CSVGLRSNTEAFF

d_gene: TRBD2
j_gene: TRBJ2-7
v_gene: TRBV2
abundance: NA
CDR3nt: TGTGCCAGCAGTGATTGGGCGGGAGGATCCTACGAGCAGTACTTC
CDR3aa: CASSDWAGGSYEQYF

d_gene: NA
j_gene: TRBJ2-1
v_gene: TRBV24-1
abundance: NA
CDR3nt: TGTGCCACCAGTGATTTGCTGGCAGACTACAATGAGCAGTTCTTC
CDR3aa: CATSDLLADYNEQFF

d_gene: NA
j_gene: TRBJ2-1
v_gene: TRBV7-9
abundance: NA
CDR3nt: TGTGCCAGCAGCCGTGAGGCCACTACCAGTGAGCAGTTCTTC
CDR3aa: CASSREATTSEQFF

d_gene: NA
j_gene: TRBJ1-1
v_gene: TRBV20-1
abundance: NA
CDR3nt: TGCAGCTTCCCTTTCGGGAACACTGAAGCTTTCTTT
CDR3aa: CSFPFGNTEAFF

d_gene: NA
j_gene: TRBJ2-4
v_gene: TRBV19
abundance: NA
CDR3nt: TGTGCCAGTACGGACTTAGCCAAAAACATTCAGTACTTC
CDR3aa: CASTDLAKNIQYF

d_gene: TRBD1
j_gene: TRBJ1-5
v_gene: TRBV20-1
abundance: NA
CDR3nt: TGCAGTGCTAGAGATAGTTTGAGGACAGGGAGGTATCAGCCCCAGCATTTT
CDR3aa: CSARDSLRTGRYQPQHF

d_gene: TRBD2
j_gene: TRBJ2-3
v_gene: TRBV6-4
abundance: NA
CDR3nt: TGTGCCAGCAGTAGCGGGGCTGCAGATACGCAGTATTTT
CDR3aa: CASSSGAADTQYF

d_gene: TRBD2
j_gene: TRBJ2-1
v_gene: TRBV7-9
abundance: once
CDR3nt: TGTGCCAGCAGCTTAGCAGGTCTAGCGGGGGGGCTCAATGAGCAGTTCTTC
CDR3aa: CASSLAGLAGGLNEQFF

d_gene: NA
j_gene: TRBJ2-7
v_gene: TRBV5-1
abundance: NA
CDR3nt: TGCGCCAGCAGCTTAAGAGTCGGAGCCTACGAGCAGTACTTC
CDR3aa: CASSLRVGAYEQYF

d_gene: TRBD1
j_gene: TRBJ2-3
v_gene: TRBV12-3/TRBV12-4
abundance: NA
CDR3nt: TGTGCCAGCAGTTCTCGGACAGGGAACCCCACAGATACGCAGTATTTT
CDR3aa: CASSSRTGNPTDTQYF

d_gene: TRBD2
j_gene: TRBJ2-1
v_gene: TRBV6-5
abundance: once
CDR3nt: TGTGCCAGCAGTCCGGGACTAGCGGGATTGGATGAGCAGTTCTTC
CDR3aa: CASSPGLAGLDEQFF

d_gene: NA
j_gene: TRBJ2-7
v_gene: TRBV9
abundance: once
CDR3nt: TGTGCCAGCAGCGTAGGTGGTGGGAGCATGCACGAGCAGTACTTC
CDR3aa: CASSVGGGSMHEQYF

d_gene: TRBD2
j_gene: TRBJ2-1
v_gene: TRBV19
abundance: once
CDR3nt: TGTGCCAGTAGTATAGGGACTAGCGGTGAGCAGTTCTTC
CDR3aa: CASSIGTSGEQFF

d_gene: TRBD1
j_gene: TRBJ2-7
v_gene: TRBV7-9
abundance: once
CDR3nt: TGTGCCAGCAGCGCGGAAACAGGGGGCGCTTCCTACGAGCAGTACTTC
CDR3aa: CASSAETGGASYEQYF

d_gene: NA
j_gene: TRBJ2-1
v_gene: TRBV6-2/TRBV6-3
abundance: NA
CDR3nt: TGTGCCAGCAGTTACTCGCCTCTGCATGAGCAGTTCTTC
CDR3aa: CASSYSPLHEQFF

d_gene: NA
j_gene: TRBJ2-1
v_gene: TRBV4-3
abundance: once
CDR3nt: TGCGCCAGCAGCCAAGTAGACAGCTCCTACAATGAGCAGTTCTTC
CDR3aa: CASSQVDSSYNEQFF

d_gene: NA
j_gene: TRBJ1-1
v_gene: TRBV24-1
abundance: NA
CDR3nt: TGTGCCACCAGTGAGGGGGGCACTGAAGCTTTCTTT
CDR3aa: CATSEGGTEAFF

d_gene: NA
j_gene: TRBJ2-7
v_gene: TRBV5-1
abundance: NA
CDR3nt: TGCGCCAGCAGCTTCTTGGGCAGGAACTACGAGCAGTACTTC
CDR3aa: CASSFLGRNYEQYF